This TCR beta chain was recorded in a study of blood T cells in healthy people across ages. For every donor, a draw yielded approximately 9.9 milliliters of peripheral blood. There are many counts of this clonotype. Between the trimmed V and J ends, which lost 5 bases and 2 bases, there was a span of 22 bases. Germline CDR1 is DFQATT and CDR2 is SNEGSKA (reference sequence). This CDR3 spans 17 amino acids. Then a second PCR, running roughly 7 to 11 cycles, was carried out with a sample-barcoded 5' primer and a J-beta primer mix. TCRdb called the 5' RACE reads again in MiXCR, with one record for every CDR3 protein. The data hold roughly 730,000 distinct CDR3 sequences, with about 61% observed a single time.

The chain carries TRBV20-1 and TRBJ2-1; the D gene could be TRBD1 or TRBD2 (5 bases each). Sequenced: blood. The sequence was obtained from a man aged 35-49 years in good health. DNA for the CDR3: TGCAGTGCTCCGCACATTGAGGGACCTGCCACCTACAATGAGCAGTTCTTC. It specifies CSAPHIEGPATYNEQFF.